The sequence of this TCR beta chain was determined in a study of T cell responses to AZD1222 COVID-19 vaccine. Study-level results: Among spike-specific TCRs, nearly half reportedly target unmutated variant regions. Donors skewed white British and female; clonal diversity was possibly underestimated. Spike was spanned by vaccine-associated CD4 TCRs, with dominance at 160-218 and 743-854. Seropositive status at baseline applied to only 6 or 7 AZD1222 recipients.

Profiling relied on immunoSEQ multiplex PCR, and the TCRdb table lists in-frame clones only, not all of them. The sample has under 150,000 clones; the top ten hold approximately 2%. For this clone: The antigen is not known.

The sequence was obtained from an adult in good health. The sequenced sample consisted of peripheral blood.

The DNA for the CDR3 is TGCGCCAGCAGTCCCCCGGGACAGGGCTTTCACGAGCAGTACTTC. Amino acids: CASSPPGQGFHEQYF. V is TRBV5-1 and J is TRBJ2-7; 9 nucleotides match TRBD1. CDR1 SGHRS and CDR2 YFSETQ come from the germline V gene. The CDR3 extends over 15 amino acids. The junction had 11 bases not matched to a gene; V was cut back by 5 bases and J by 5 bases.